The entry below gives a single TCR beta chain sequence along with its context. Its recognized antigen is unknown. No per-base quality is available; no much larger clone lies one base away. This specimen belongs to a study of blood T cell repertoires in COVID-19 (dated by TCRdb to about 2020). The study in broad terms: Samples covering the acute and convalescent phases of COVID-19 were provided by collaborators in the United States, Italy and Spain. The prospective study material was composed of cDNA or gDNA derived from T cells, B-cell-depleted T cells, or PBMCs. Deeply sampled blood TCRbeta repertoires from subjects exposed to, actively infected with, or recovered from COVID-19 were included in the dataset. The repertoires were made available in a free public database intended to serve as a resource for research on the immune response to SARS-CoV-2. The samples were drawn from the first 160 participants of the ongoing ImmuneRACE study and from 950 to 1,500 subjects provided by 6 global collaborators. Sample metadata almost always included a de-identified subject ID, COVID-19 status, age in years and sex. Where HLA class I and class II types were available, the types were taken from metadata supplied by the sample provider, not from assay-based typing. General findings and caveats noted by the study authors: The amount of clinical and demographic metadata varied by source and participant and was provided uncurated.

One collaborating source in Seattle enrolled patients while the patients were actively infected and followed the patients over time throughout the course of disease. Each collaborating institution followed its own protocols to collect whole blood in K2EDTA tubes. For TCRbeta analysis, collaborators shipped samples in one of three forms: frozen whole blood, isolated PBMCs, or DNA extracted from either of those sample types. TCRbeta CDR3 regions were amplified from genomic DNA using the immunoSEQ Assay, a bias-controlled multiplex PCR. In the paper's pipeline: The number of nucleated cells in each sample was estimated by amplification of reference gene primers within the assay. To quantify the absolute abundance of each unique TCRbeta CDR3 rearrangement, sequence reads were collapsed and filtered. Productive Simpson clonality was computed per sample as the square root of Simpson's diversity index over productive rearrangements. Here the immuneACCESS table is served through TCRdb, limited to in-frame sequences with V and J called. Missing clones are a known gap in these copies; in checked studies unresolved V genes cover under half, and the rest lacks a known reason. V and J calls and clone size come straight from that table; D and trimming were deduced from the DNA. Here the sample has 140,000 or so clones; less than 90% occur a single time. The ten largest clones capture over 2% of the sample.

This clonotype was sampled from a human donor with COVID-19, enrolled during active disease. The donor label of this sample is uncertain. Sequencing was performed on peripheral blood.

The encoded CDR3 is CASSTGGSYEQYF. Here is the DNA: TGTGCCAGCTCGACCGGAGGGTCCTACGAGCAGTACTTC. The receptor chain draws on TRBV6-6 and TRBJ2-7; a weak D assignment points to TRBD2 (6 bases agree). The CDR3 sequence holds 13 residues, the cysteine and phenylalanine included. Just CDR3 DNA is preserved here, 39 bases in frame from base 1. CDR1 and CDR2, per the germline V gene (reference sequence), are MNHNY and SVGAGI. V was cut back by 8 bases and J by 1 base, leaving a gap of 12 bases between them.